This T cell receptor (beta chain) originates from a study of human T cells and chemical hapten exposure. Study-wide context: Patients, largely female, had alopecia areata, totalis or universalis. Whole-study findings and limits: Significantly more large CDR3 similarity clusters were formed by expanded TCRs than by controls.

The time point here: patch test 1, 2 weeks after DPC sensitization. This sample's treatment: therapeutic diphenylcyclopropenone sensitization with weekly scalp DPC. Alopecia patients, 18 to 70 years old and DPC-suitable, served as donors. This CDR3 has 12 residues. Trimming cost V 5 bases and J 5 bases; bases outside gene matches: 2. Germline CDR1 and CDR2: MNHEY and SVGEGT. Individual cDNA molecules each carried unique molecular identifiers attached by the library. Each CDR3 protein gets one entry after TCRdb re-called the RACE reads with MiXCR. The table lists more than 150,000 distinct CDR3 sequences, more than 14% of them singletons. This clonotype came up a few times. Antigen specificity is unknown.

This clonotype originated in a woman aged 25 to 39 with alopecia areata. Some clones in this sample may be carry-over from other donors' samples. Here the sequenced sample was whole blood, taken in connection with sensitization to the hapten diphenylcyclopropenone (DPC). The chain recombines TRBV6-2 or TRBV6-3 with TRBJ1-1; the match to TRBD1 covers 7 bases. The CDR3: CASSTGVTEAFF. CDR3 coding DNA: TGTGCCAGCAGTACAGGGGTAACTGAAGCTTTCTTT.